The source of this TCR beta chain is a study of shared clonotypes between healthy human individuals. At the level of the study: Contributing individuals were two females and three males aged 18 to 49. CD4 naive and memory got three plates each, CD8 naive two, CD8 memory one.

The CDR3 is 14 residues long. The germline V gene has CDR1 LNHDA and CDR2 SQIVND (reference sequence). Trimming cost V 3 bases and J 0 bases, with 9 bases left between them. The authors ran the assay at deep level. The repertoire was sequenced with immunoSEQ multiplex PCR; TCRdb's copy has only in-frame clones and lacks some. This table has around 1.6 million clones, approximately 98% appearing once. CD4+ cells yielded CD45RA+ naive and CD45RA-negative memory subsets. The V call is TRBV19, the J call TRBJ2-7, with D possibly TRBD1 on 5 matching bases. This receptor was obtained from a man under 40 in good health. Sequencing input: naive CD4+ T cells sorted from blood. As for subset: CD45RA+ positively selected. The CDR3 DNA reads TGTGCCAGTAGTATTGTCAGGGACTCCTACGAGCAGTACTTC. Amino acids: CASSIVRDSYEQYF.